These T cell receptor beta chains were read from a single sample in a study of CD8 T cells in Susac syndrome. From the immunoSEQ multiplex PCR reads, TCRdb called clonotypes with MiXCR, one entry per CDR3 protein. Among 150,000 to 200,000 distinct CDR3 sequences listed, approximately 95% were seen once. The specimen was CD8+ T cells from PBMCs. Source of these receptors: a human donor with Susac syndrome. The CDR3 runs from the conserved cysteine through the conserved F or W. Each record gives: clone size, V gene, J gene, CDR3 length, D gene, CDR3 protein, CDR3 DNA. D genes are given only for firm matches. Where a row states a size, it is once, few, many or the class of an expanded clone; other rows omit it.

-	TRBV6-5	TRBJ2-2	13	-	CASSYQNTGELFF	TGTGCCAGCAGTTATCAGAACACCGGGGAGCTGTTTTTT
once	TRBV7-9	TRBJ2-1	14	-	CAIGAFLSYNEQFF	TGTGCCATTGGTGCCTTCCTCTCCTACAATGAGCAGTTCTTC
-	TRBV30	TRBJ2-1	14	-	CAWNDDFSYNEQFF	TGTGCCTGGAACGACGACTTCTCCTACAATGAGCAGTTCTTC
-	TRBV2	TRBJ2-7	13	TRBD2	CASIGGTGYEQYF	TGTGCCAGCATCGGGGGGACCGGCTACGAGCAGTACTTC
-	TRBV20-1	TRBJ2-5	14	-	CSAREEGHQETQYF	TGCAGTGCTAGAGAAGAAGGACACCAAGAGACCCAGTACTTC
-	TRBV18	TRBJ2-7	14	TRBD1	CASSPATGIDEQYF	TGTGCCAGCTCACCAGCGACAGGGATCGACGAGCAGTACTTC
-	TRBV20-1	TRBJ2-1	15	TRBD2	CSAPGTSGVYNEQFF	TGCAGTGCTCCTGGGACTAGCGGGGTCTATAATGAGCAGTTCTTC
-	TRBV5-1	TRBJ2-2	16	TRBD1	CASSSTGTGGTGELFF	TGCGCCAGCAGCTCCACCGGGACAGGGGGCACCGGGGAGCTGTTTTTT
once	TRBV9	TRBJ1-6	17	TRBD1	CASSPREKDRASSPLHF	TGTGCCAGCAGCCCGCGAGAGAAGGACAGGGCGAGTTCACCCCTCCACTTT
-	TRBV3-1	TRBJ2-3	13	-	CASSQAGADTQYF	TGTGCCAGCAGCCAAGCAGGGGCAGATACGCAGTATTTT
-	TRBV6-1	TRBJ2-5	15	-	CASSEEDRRQETQYF	TGTGCCAGCAGTGAAGAAGACAGGAGACAAGAGACCCAGTACTTC
-	TRBV29-1	TRBJ2-7	12	-	CSVEGWGYEQYF	TGCAGCGTTGAGGGGTGGGGCTACGAGCAGTACTTC
-	TRBV30	TRBJ2-7	14	TRBD1	CAWSDGTGNYEQYF	TGTGCCTGGAGTGATGGGACAGGTAACTACGAGCAGTACTTC
-	TRBV20-1	TRBJ2-7	15	-	CSARDPVGSSYEQYF	TGCAGTGCTAGAGATCCGGTCGGGAGCTCCTACGAGCAGTACTTC
-	TRBV7-2	TRBJ2-3	18	TRBD2	CASDPNGGRANLPDTQYF	TGTGCCAGCGATCCCAACGGCGGGAGGGCGAACCTCCCTGATACGCAGTATTTT
-	TRBV4-1	TRBJ2-2	14	-	CATQRGTNTGELFF	TGCGCCACACAACGGGGCACCAACACCGGGGAGCTGTTTTTT
-	TRBV3-1	TRBJ2-1	16	TRBD2	CASSQELAGGLREQFF	TGTGCCAGCAGCCAAGAACTAGCGGGGGGGCTGCGGGAGCAGTTCTTC
-	TRBV7-9	TRBJ2-6	12	-	CAKQAGANVLTF	TGTGCCAAACAGGCTGGGGCCAACGTCCTGACTTTC
-	TRBV27	TRBJ2-7	14	TRBD2	CASSRTSGDYEQYF	TGTGCCAGCAGCCGGACTAGCGGAGACTACGAGCAGTACTTC
-	TRBV27	TRBJ2-1	15	TRBD1	CASNTGTGFYNEQFF	TGTGCCAGCAATACCGGGACAGGGTTCTACAATGAGCAGTTCTTC
-	TRBV7-9	TRBJ2-7	18	-	CASSLTPDGTPKSYEQYF	TGTGCCAGCAGCCTCACCCCAGACGGAACCCCGAAGTCCTACGAGCAGTACTTC
-	TRBV3-1	TRBJ2-7	16	-	CASSQDEGGTLYEQYF	TGTGCCAGCAGCCAAGATGAGGGGGGCACTTTATACGAGCAGTACTTC
-	TRBV6-5	TRBJ2-7	15	TRBD2	CASSISGTSDYEQYF	TGTGCCAGCAGCATCTCCGGGACTAGTGATTACGAGCAGTACTTC
-	TRBV9	TRBJ2-7	15	TRBD2	CASSSSGLAGDEQYF	TGTGCCAGCAGCTCATCGGGACTAGCGGGGGACGAGCAGTACTTC
-	TRBV7-9	TRBJ1-1	14	-	CASSRDSWNTEAFF	TGTGCCAGCAGCCGAGACAGCTGGAACACTGAAGCTTTCTTT
-	TRBV30	TRBJ2-5	15	TRBD1	CAWSDGQGARETQYF	TGTGCCTGGAGTGACGGACAGGGGGCACGGGAGACCCAGTACTTC
-	TRBV29-1	TRBJ1-1	13	-	CSVQGAIGTEAFF	TGCAGCGTTCAGGGAGCGATTGGCACTGAAGCTTTCTTT
few	TRBV28	TRBJ2-3	14	TRBD2	CASSLGLAPDTQYF	TGTGCCAGCAGTTTGGGACTAGCCCCAGATACGCAGTATTTT
-	TRBV9	TRBJ2-5	15	TRBD1	CASSVGTEWRETQYF	TGTGCCAGCAGCGTTGGGACAGAGTGGAGAGAGACCCAGTACTTC
-	TRBV7-9	TRBJ2-5	13	-	CASSKGGTETQYF	TGTGCCAGCAGCAAGGGGGGCACGGAGACCCAGTACTTC
-	TRBV11-2	TRBJ2-7	13	-	CASSVDRPYEQYF	TGTGCCAGCAGCGTAGACAGACCCTACGAGCAGTACTTC
-	TRBV9	TRBJ2-5	17	-	CASSQLGPDNPQETQYF	TGTGCCAGCAGCCAACTGGGGCCCGACAATCCACAAGAGACCCAGTACTTC
-	TRBV7-8	TRBJ2-1	14	TRBD1	CASRDRGSYNEQFF	TGTGCCAGCAGGGACAGGGGCTCCTACAATGAGCAGTTCTTC
once	TRBV3-1	TRBJ1-4	16	-	CASSQDWGARDEKLFF	TGTGCCAGCAGCCAAGATTGGGGGGCTCGCGATGAAAAACTGTTTTTT
-	TRBV6-5	TRBJ2-7	13	TRBD1	CAGGTGAWGEQYF	TGTGCCGGGGGGACAGGGGCGTGGGGGGAGCAGTACTTC
-	TRBV2	TRBJ1-1	13	-	CASSSRTETEAFF	TGTGCCAGCAGTAGCCGGACGGAAACTGAAGCTTTCTTT
-	TRBV3-1	TRBJ1-6	16	TRBD1	CASSQAIQGYNSPLHF	TGTGCCAGCAGCCAAGCCATACAGGGGTATAATTCACCCCTCCACTTT
-	TRBV4-1	TRBJ2-5	14	-	CASSQDIRGETQYF	TGCGCCAGCAGCCAGGATATCAGGGGAGAGACCCAGTACTTC
-	TRBV5-5	TRBJ2-4	13	-	CASSSDYFDIQYF	TGTGCCAGCAGCTCCGACTACTTTGACATTCAGTACTTC
-	TRBV30	TRBJ2-1	10	-	CAWSSDEQFF	TGTGCCTGGAGTAGTGATGAGCAGTTCTTC
-	TRBV29-1	TRBJ1-2	13	-	CGVQGSGDYGYTF	TGCGGCGTTCAGGGTAGCGGGGACTATGGCTACACCTTC
-	TRBV7-9	TRBJ1-5	15	TRBD1	CASRHRQGYNQPQHF	TGTGCCAGCAGGCACCGACAGGGCTACAATCAGCCCCAGCATTTT
-	TRBV20-1	TRBJ2-2	17	-	CSARDGLYLASTGELFF	TGCAGTGCCCGGGACGGTTTATATCTAGCGAGCACCGGGGAGCTGTTTTTT
once	TRBV7-8	TRBJ1-3	14	-	CASSPEISGNTIYF	TGTGCCAGCAGCCCGGAGATCTCTGGAAACACCATATATTTT
-	TRBV2	TRBJ1-1	15	-	CASSADGQMNTEAFF	TGTGCCAGCAGTGCGGATGGACAGATGAACACTGAAGCTTTCTTT